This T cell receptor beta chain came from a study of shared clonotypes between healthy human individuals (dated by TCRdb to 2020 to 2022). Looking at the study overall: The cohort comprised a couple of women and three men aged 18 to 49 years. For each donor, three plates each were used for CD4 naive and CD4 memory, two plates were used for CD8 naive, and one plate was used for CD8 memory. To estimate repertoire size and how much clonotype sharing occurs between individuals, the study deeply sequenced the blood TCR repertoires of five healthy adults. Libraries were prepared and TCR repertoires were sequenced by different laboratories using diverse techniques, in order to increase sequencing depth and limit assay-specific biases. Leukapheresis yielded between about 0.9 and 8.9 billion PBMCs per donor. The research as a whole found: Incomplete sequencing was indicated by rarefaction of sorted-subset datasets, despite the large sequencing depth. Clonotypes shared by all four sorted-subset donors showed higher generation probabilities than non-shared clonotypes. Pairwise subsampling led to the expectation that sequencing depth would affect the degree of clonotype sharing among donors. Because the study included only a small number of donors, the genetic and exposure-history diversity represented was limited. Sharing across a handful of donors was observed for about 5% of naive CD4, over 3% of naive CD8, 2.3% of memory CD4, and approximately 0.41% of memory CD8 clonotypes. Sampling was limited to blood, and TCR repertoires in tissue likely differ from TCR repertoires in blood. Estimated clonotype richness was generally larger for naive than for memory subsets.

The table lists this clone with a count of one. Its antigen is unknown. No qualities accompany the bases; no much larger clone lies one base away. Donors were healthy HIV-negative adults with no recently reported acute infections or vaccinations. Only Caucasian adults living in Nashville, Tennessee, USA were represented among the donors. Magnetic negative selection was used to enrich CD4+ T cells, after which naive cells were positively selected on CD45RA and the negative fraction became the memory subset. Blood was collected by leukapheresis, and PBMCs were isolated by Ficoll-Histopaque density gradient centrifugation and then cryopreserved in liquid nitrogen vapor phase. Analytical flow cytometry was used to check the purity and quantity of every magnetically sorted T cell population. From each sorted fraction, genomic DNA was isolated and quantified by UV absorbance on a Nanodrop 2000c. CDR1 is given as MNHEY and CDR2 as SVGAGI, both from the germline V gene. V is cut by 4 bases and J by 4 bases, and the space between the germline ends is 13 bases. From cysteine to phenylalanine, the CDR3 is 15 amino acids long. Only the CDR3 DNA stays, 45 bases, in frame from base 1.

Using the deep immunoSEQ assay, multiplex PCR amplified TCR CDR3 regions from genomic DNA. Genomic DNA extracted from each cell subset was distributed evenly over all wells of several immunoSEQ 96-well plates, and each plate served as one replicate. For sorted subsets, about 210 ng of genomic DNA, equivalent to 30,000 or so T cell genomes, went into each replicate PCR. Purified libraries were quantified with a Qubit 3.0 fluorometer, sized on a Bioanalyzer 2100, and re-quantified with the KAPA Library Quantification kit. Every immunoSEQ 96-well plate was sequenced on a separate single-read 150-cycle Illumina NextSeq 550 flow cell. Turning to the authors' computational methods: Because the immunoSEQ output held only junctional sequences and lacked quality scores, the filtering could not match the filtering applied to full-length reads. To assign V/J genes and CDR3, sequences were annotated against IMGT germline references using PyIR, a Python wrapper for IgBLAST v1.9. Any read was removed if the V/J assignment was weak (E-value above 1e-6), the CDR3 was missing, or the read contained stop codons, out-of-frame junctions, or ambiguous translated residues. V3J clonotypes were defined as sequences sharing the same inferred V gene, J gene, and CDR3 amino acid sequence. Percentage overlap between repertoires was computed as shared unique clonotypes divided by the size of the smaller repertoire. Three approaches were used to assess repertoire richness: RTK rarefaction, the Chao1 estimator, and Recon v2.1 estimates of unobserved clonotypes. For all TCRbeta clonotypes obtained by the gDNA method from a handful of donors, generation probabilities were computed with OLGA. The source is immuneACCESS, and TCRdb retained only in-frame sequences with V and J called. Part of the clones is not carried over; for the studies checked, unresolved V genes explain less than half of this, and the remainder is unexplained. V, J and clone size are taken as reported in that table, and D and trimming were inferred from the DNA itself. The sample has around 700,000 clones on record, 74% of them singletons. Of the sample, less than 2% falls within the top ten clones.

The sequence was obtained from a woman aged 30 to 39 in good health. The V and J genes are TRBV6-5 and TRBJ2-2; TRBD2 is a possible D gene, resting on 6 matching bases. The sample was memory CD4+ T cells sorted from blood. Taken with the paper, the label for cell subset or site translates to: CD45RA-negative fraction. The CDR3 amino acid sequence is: CASSSRDLSTGELFF. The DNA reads TGTGCCAGCAGTTCCCGGGACTTGTCCACCGGGGAGCTGTTTTTT.